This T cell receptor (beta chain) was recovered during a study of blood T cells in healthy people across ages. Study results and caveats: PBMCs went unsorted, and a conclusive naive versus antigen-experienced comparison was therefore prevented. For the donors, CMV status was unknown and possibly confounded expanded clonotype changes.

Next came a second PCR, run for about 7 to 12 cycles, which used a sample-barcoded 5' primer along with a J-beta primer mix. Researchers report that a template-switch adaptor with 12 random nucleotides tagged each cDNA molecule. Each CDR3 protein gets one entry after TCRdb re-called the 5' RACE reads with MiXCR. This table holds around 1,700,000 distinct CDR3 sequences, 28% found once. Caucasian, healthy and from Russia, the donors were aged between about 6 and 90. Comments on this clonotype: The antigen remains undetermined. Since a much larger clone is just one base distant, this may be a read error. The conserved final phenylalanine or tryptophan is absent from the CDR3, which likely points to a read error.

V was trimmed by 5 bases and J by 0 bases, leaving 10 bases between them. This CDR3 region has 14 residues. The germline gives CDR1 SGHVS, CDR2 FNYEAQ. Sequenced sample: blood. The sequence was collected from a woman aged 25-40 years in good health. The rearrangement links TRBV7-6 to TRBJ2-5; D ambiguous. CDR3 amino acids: CASSAAAYQETQYL. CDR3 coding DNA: TGTGCCAGCAGCGCCGCAGCATACCAAGAGACCCAGTACTTA.